The T cell receptor (beta chain) under discussion was sequenced for a study of T cell responses to AZD1222 COVID-19 vaccine. Regarding the study as a whole: At 160-218 and 743-854, vaccine-associated CD4 TCRs were dominant, and they spanned spike. There were mostly white British donors and more females than males, and clonal diversity was possibly underestimated. Within unmutated variant regions lay the reported targets of nearly half of spike-specific TCRs. Spike-specific TCR breadth and depth both grew after two AZD1222 doses.

To note about this clone: Its target is not known.

V was pared by 4 bases and J by 4 bases, with 7 bases between. Germline V gives CDR1 MNHEY, CDR2 SVGAGI. The CDR3 is 13 amino acids. The assay was immunoSEQ multiplex PCR, and TCRdb's table has in-frame clones only and misses some. Of tens of thousands of clones in the sample, about 93% were seen once. The origin of this receptor is an adult in good health. Sequenced here: peripheral blood, sampled on day 0 of MenACWY control vaccination. The rearrangement links TRBV6-5 to TRBJ2-2; D remains ambiguous. In DNA, the CDR3 is TGTGCCAGCAGTTTTAGGTTCACCGGGGAGCTGTTTTTT. Its translation is CASSFRFTGELFF.